A single sample gave rise to the 9 T cell receptor beta chains below, sequenced in a study of control samples from healthy donors and cancer patients. Here immunoSEQ multiplex PCR was the method, and the copy in TCRdb shows in-frame clones only, minus some. The sample lists some 22,000 clones, about 85% seen once, with over 35% in the top ten. Sequencing was done on a sample of PBMCs. The origin of the receptors is a man between 60 and 75 years old with head and neck cancer.

The chain employs TRBV27 and TRBJ1-1, with D unresolved. Germline V gives CDR1 MNHEY, CDR2 SMNVEV (reference sequence). The CDR3 consists of 13 residues. V lost 2 bases to trimming and J lost 1 base, with 5 bases between them. This chain's CDR3 is CASSLEANTEAFF. The CDR3 bases are TGTGCCAGCAGTTTAGAAGCGAACACTGAAGCTTTCTTT.

The rearrangement uses TRBV6-5 and TRBJ2-1; D unclear. Trimming left V 7 bases short and J 4 bases short, with 8 bases between. Germline CDR1 reads MNHEY; CDR2 reads SVGAGI. CDR3 length equals 12 residues. The CDR3 sequence is CASKGVYNEQFF. In nucleotides, the CDR3 is TGTGCCAGCAAGGGTGTGTACAATGAGCAGTTCTTC.

This chain links TRBV6-1 with TRBJ2-5; the D is unclear. The length of the CDR3 is 14 residues. With 1 base removed from V and 0 bases from J, the gap between germline ends came to 6 bases. Looked up from germline, CDR1 is MNHNS and CDR2 is SASEGT. The CDR3 is CASSEGQNQETQYF. The CDR3 DNA reads TGTGCCAGCAGTGAAGGTCAAAACCAAGAGACCCAGTACTTC.

The chain employs TRBV2 and TRBJ2-3; possible D gene TRBD2, 6 bases. The germline gives CDR1 SNHLY, CDR2 FYNNEI. The CDR3 length is 14 residues. Trimming took off 4 bases at V and 5 bases at J, with 13 bases between the two ends. This chain's CDR3 is CASSVWDSGDTQYF. The CDR3 DNA reads as TGTGCCAGCAGTGTATGGGACTCCGGAGATACGCAGTATTTT. Based on the CDR3 plus reference TRBV2 and TRBJ2-3, the full variable domain is EPEVTQTPSHQVTQMGQEVILRCVPISNHLYFYWYRQILGQKVEFLVSFYNNEISEKSEIFDDQFSVERPDGSNFTLKIRSTKLEDSAMYFCASSVWDSGDTQYFGPGTRLTVL.

The genes are TRBV18 and TRBJ1-5, with D perhaps TRBD1 (5 bases). Looked up from germline, CDR1 is KGHSH and CDR2 is LQKENI. The CDR3 loop spans 15 amino acids. Trimming removed 3 bases from V and 0 bases from J, with 9 bases in between. CDR3 loop: CASSPSGGSNQPQHF. CDR3 in DNA: TGTGCCAGCTCACCGTCGGGGGGTAGCAATCAGCCCCAGCATTTT.

The chain employs TRBV16 and TRBJ1-5; no reliable D call. Trimming shortened V by 2 bases and J by 4 bases, and 15 bases separated the two germline ends. The germline V gene has CDR1 KGHSY and CDR2 FQNENV. This CDR3 is 16 amino acids long. The CDR3 is CASSQRELQLNQPQHF. In DNA, the CDR3 is TGTGCCAGCAGCCAACGGGAGTTACAGCTAAATCAGCCCCAGCATTTT.

The chain joins TRBV18 to TRBJ1-1; D possibly corresponds to TRBD1 (5 bases). V was shortened by 0 bases and J by 2 bases, with 13 bases between the two germline ends. Germline lookup yields CDR1 KGHSH and CDR2 LQKENI. This CDR3 has 16 residues. The CDR3 DNA reads TGTGCCAGCTCACCACCAGCCCAGAGGGGAAACACTGAAGCTTTCTTT. This codes for CASSPPAQRGNTEAFF.

The chain carries TRBV19 and TRBJ2-2; no clear D gene. V shed 0 bases and J shed 4 bases, with 3 bases lying between them. CDR3 size: 13 residues. Germline V CDR1 and CDR2: LNHDA, SQIVND (reference sequence). The CDR3: CASSIDGTGELFF. DNA for the CDR3: TGTGCCAGTAGTATAGATGGCACCGGGGAGCTGTTTTTT. The whole variable domain, remainder taken from reference TRBV19 and TRBJ2-2, is DGGITQSPKYLFRKEGQNVTLSCEQNLNHDAMYWYRQDPGQGLRLIYYSQIVNDFQKGDIAEGYSVSREKKESFPLTVTSAQKNPTAFYLCASSIDGTGELFFGEGSRLTVL.

The chain joins TRBV7-2 to TRBJ2-5; 7 bases are shared with TRBD2. This CDR3 has 15 residues. V shed 4 bases and J 5 bases; nucleotides not matched to a gene: 10. Germline V gene sequence: CDR1 SGHTA, CDR2 FQGNSA. The CDR3 here is CASSSLVAGAETQYF. The CDR3 DNA reads as TGTGCCAGCAGCTCCCTTGTGGCGGGAGCCGAGACCCAGTACTTC.